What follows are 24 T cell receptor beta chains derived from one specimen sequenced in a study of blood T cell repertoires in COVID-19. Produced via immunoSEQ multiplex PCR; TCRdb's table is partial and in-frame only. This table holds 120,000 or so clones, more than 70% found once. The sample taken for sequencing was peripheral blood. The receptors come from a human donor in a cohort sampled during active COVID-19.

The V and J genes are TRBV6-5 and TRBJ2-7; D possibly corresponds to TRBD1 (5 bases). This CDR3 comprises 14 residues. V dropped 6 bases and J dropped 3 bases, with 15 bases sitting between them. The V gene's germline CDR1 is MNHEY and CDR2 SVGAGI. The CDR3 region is CASRPPGHIYEQYF. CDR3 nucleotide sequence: TGTGCCAGCAGGCCCCCCGGACACATCTACGAGCAGTACTTC.

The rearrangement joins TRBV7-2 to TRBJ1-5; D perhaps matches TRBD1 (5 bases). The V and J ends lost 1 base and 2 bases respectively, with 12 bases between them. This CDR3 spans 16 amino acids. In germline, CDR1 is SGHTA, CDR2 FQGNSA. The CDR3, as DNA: TGTGCCAGCAGCTTAGTGCAGGGTAGGGGCAATCAGCCCCAGCATTTT. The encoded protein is CASSLVQGRGNQPQHF. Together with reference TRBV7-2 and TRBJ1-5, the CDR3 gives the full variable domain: GAGVSQSPSNKVTEKGKDVELRCDPISGHTALYWYRQSLGQGLEFLIYFQGNSAPDKSGLPSDRFSAERTGGSVSTLTIQRTQQEDSAVYLCASSLVQGRGNQPQHFGDGTRLSIL.

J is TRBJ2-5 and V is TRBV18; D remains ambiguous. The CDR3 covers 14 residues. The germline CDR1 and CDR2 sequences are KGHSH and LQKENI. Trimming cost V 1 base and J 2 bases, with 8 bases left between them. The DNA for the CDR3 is TGTGCCAGCTCACCACGGCAGTCGCAAGAGACCCAGTACTTC. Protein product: CASSPRQSQETQYF.

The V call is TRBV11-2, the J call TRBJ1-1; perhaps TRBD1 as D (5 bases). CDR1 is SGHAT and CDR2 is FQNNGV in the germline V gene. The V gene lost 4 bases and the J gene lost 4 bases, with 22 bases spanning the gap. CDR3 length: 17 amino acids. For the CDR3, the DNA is TGTGCCAGCAGCTATAGAGGAGTAGGGGCTGGCAGCACTGAAGCTTTCTTT. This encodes CASSYRGVGAGSTEAFF.

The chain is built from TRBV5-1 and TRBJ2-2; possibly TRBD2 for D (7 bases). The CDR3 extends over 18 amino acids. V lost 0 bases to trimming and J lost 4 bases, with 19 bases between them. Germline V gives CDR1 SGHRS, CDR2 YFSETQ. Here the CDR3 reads CASSLAIGGAPGTGELFF. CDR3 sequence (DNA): TGCGCCAGCAGCTTGGCCATAGGGGGGGCGCCGGGCACCGGGGAGCTGTTTTTT. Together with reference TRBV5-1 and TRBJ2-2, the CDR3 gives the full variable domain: KAGVTQTPRYLIKTRGQQVTLSCSPISGHRSVSWYQQTPGQGLQFLFEYFSETQRNKGNFPGRFSGRQFSNSRSEMNVSTLELGDSALYLCASSLAIGGAPGTGELFFGEGSRLTVL.

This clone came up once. The CDR3 nucleotides are TGTGCCAGCAGCTTTGCTAGCGGGAGGGTTTACACAGATACGCAGTATTTT. This codes for CASSFASGRVYTDTQYF. This rearrangement joins TRBV5-4 to TRBJ2-3; 12 bases map to TRBD2. The CDR3 runs 17 residues. The V gene's germline CDR1 is SGHNT and CDR2 YYREEE (reference sequence). V was clipped by 2 bases and J by 2 bases; unmatched bases: 6.

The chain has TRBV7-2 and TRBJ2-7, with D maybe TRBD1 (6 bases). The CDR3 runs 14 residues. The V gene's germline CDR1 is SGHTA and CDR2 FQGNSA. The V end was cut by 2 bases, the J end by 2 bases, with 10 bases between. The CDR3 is CASSLLGATYEQYF. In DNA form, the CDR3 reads TGTGCCAGCAGCTTACTGGGGGCTACCTACGAGCAGTACTTC. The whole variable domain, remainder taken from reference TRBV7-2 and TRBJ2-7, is GAGVSQSPSNKVTEKGKDVELRCDPISGHTALYWYRQSLGQGLEFLIYFQGNSAPDKSGLPSDRFSAERTGGSVSTLTIQRTQQEDSAVYLCASSLLGATYEQYFGPGTRLTVT.

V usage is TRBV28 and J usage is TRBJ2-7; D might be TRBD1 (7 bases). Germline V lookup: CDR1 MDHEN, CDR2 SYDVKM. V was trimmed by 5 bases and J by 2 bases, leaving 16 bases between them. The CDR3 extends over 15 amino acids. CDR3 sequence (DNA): TGTGCCAGCAGTCCTTTCAGGGGGGAAGCCTACGAGCAGTACTTC. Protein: CASSPFRGEAYEQYF.

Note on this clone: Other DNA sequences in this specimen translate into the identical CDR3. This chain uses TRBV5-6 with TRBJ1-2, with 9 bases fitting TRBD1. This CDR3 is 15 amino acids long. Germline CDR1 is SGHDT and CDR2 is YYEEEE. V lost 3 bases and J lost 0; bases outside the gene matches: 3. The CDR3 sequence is CASSSGQGTNYGYTF. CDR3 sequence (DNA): TGTGCCAGCAGCTCAGGACAGGGGACTAACTATGGCTACACCTTC.

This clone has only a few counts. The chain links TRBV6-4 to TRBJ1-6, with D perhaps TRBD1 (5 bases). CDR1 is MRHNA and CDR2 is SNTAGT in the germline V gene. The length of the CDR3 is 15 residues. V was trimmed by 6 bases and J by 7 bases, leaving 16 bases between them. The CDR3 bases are TGTGCCAGCAGCCCGGGGGGTGCGGGGAATTCACCCCTCCACTTT. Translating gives CASSPGGAGNSPLHF.

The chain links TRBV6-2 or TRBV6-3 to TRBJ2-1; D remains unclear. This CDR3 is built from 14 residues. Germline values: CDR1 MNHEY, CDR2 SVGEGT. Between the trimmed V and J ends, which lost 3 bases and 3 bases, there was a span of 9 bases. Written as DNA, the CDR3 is TGTGCCAGCAGTTATCTTTTTAGCTACAATGAGCAGTTCTTC. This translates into CASSYLFSYNEQFF.

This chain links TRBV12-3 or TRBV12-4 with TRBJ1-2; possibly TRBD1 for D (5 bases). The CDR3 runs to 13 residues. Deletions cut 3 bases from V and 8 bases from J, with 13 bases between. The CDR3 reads CASSFGVGEGYTF. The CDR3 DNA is TGTGCCAGCAGTTTTGGGGTAGGGGAAGGCTACACCTTC.

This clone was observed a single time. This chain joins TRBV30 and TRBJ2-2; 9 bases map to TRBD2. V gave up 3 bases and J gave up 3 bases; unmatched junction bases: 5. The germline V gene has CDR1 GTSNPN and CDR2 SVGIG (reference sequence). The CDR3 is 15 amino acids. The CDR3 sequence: CAWRKRGAYTGELFF. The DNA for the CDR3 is TGTGCCTGGAGGAAGCGGGGGGCCTACACCGGGGAGCTGTTTTTT.

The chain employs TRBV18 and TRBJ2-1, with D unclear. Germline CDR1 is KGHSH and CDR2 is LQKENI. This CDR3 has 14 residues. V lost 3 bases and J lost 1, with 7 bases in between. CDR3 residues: CASSPIGSYNEQFF. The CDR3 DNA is TGTGCCAGCTCACCGATCGGGTCCTACAATGAGCAGTTCTTC.

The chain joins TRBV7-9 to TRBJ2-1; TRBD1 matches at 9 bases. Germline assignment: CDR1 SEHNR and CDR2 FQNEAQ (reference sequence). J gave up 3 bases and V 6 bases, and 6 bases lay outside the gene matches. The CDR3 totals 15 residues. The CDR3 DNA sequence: TGTGCCAGCAGGTCGGGACAGGGACACTACAATGAGCAGTTCTTC. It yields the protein CASRSGQGHYNEQFF.

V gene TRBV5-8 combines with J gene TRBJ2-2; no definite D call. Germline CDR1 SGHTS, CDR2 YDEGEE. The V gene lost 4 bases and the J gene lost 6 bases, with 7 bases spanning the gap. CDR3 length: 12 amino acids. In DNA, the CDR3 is TGTGCCAGCAGCCCCGGGTCCGGGGAGCTGTTTTTT. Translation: CASSPGSGELFF.

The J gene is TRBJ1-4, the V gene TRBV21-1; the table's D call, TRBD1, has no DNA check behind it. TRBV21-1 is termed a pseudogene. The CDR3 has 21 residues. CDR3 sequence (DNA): TGTGCCAGCAGCACCACACGACGCGGACAGGAACACCCCGCAACTAATGAAAAACTGTTTTTT. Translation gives CASSTTRRGQEHPATNEKLFF.

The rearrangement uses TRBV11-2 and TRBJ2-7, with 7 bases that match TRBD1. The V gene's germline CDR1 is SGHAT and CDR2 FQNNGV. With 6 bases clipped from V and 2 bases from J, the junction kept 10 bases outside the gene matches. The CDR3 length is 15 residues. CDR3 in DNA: TGTGCCAGCAGTCTACCAGGGGGTGGGACCTACGAGCAGTACTTC. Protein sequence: CASSLPGGGTYEQYF.

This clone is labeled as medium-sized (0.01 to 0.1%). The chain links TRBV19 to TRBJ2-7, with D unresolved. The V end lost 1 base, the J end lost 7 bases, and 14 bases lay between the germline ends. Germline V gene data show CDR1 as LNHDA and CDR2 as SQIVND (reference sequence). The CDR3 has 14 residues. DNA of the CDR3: TGTGCCAGTAGTATAGGAACCCCTGGCTTAGAGCAGTACTTC. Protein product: CASSIGTPGLEQYF. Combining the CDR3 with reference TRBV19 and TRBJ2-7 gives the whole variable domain DGGITQSPKYLFRKEGQNVTLSCEQNLNHDAMYWYRQDPGQGLRLIYYSQIVNDFQKGDIAEGYSVSREKKESFPLTVTSAQKNPTAFYLCASSIGTPGLEQYFGPGTRLTVT.

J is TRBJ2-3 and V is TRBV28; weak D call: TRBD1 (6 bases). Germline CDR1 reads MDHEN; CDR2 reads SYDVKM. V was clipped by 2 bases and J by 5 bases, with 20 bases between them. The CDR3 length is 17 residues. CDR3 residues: CASSLRQLGARGDTQYF. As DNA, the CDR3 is TGTGCCAGCAGTTTACGTCAATTGGGGGCCCGGGGAGATACGCAGTATTTT.

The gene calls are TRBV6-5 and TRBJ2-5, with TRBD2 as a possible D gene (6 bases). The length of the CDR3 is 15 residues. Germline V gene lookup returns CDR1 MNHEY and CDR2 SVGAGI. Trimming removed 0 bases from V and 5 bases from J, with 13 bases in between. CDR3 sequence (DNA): TGTGCCAGCAGTTACTCTCCGGGAGAGGTGGAGACCCAGTACTTC. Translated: CASSYSPGEVETQYF.

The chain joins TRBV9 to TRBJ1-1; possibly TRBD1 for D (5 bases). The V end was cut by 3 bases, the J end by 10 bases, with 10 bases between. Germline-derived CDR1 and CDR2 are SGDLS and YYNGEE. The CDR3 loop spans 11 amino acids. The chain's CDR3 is CASSGPQGAFF. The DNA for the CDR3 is TGTGCCAGCAGCGGCCCCCAGGGAGCTTTCTTT.

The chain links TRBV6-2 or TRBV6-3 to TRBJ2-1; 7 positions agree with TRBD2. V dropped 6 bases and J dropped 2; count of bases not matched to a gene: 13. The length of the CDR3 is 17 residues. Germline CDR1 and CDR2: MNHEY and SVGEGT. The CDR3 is CASSRTPREAPYNEQFF. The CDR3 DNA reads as TGTGCCAGCAGCCGAACCCCACGGGAGGCCCCCTACAATGAGCAGTTCTTC.

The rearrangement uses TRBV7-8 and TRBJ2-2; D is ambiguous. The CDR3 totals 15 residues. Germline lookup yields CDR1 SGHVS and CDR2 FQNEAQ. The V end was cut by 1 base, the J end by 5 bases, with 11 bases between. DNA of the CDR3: TGTGCCAGCAGCTTAGATCCGTTGGAGACCGGGGAGCTGTTTTTT. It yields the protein CASSLDPLETGELFF.